What follows describes a single T cell receptor beta chain. The data derive from a study of blood T cell repertoires in COVID-19. Sequencing was performed with immunoSEQ multiplex PCR; in TCRdb, only in-frame clones are kept and a portion is missing. The sample has 140,000 to 150,000 clones, 87% seen once. CDR3 length: 15 residues. The ends were cut back, 7 bases at V and 5 bases at J, with 17 bases in the middle. Germline lookup yields CDR1 MNHEY and CDR2 SMNVEV (reference sequence). This sequence was found in a woman in her fifties or sixties with active or convalescent COVID-19. This chain joins TRBV27 and TRBJ2-2; TRBD1 might be the D (5 bases). The sequencing sample was made of peripheral blood. The CDR3: CASTQGRVGTGELFF. The CDR3 bases are TGTGCCAGCACCCAAGGCAGGGTAGGGACCGGGGAGCTGTTTTTT.